The next 12 T cell receptor beta chains were all read from a single sample in a study of human T cells and chemical hapten exposure. TCRdb re-called the RACE reads through MiXCR, storing one row per CDR3 protein. The repertoire holds 50,000 to 65,000 distinct CDR3 sequences, with about 9% as singletons. The time point is: pre-sensitization, week 0. Treatment indicated: therapeutic diphenylcyclopropenone sensitization with weekly scalp DPC. Sequenced material: whole blood, taken in connection with sensitization to the hapten diphenylcyclopropenone (DPC). All receptors derive from a woman in her thirties or forties with alopecia areata. Some clones in this sample may be carry-over from other donors' samples.

The chain uses TRBV11-2 and TRBJ2-5; a weak D match, TRBD1 (6 bases). Per the germline V gene, CDR1 is SGHAT and CDR2 is FQNNGV. V was clipped by 4 bases and J by 1 base, with 10 bases between them. CDR3 length: 14 residues. The CDR3 DNA reads as TGTGCCAGCAGCTGGGGACATTCCCAAGAGACCCAGTACTTC. Protein product: CASSWGHSQETQYF.

This clonotype was seen ten or more times. The chain combines TRBV18 with TRBJ1-6; D gene unclear. The CDR3 is made up of 16 amino acids. Per the germline V gene, CDR1 is KGHSH and CDR2 is LQKENI. With 6 bases removed from V and 6 bases from J, the gap between germline ends came to 18 bases. The CDR3 DNA reads as TGTGCCAGCTCTCCCGGGTTCCCGGCCGGTAATTCACCCCTCCACTTT. Encoded protein: CASSPGFPAGNSPLHF.

The chain is built from TRBV19 and TRBJ2-2; D is uncertain. Germline V gene data show CDR1 as LNHDA and CDR2 as SQIVND (reference sequence). The CDR3 has 14 residues. Trimming pared 3 bases from V and 4 bases from J, leaving 9 bases between. The CDR3 sequence is CASSIAVTTGELFF. CDR3 sequence (DNA): TGTGCCAGTAGTATCGCCGTGACCACCGGGGAGCTGTTTTTT.

This clonotype appeared a few times. The V gene is TRBV28, the J gene TRBJ1-3; 7 bases agree with TRBD1. With 3 bases clipped from V and 4 bases from J, the junction kept 3 bases outside the gene matches. This CDR3 has 14 residues. Germline V gene data show CDR1 as MDHEN and CDR2 as SYDVKM. The CDR3 loop reads CASSFDRAGNTIYF. CDR3 nucleotide sequence: TGTGCCAGCAGTTTCGACAGGGCGGGAAACACCATATATTTT.

At least ten counts were recorded for this clonotype. The chain has TRBV3-1 and TRBJ1-6; TRBD1 is a possible D gene (6 bases). CDR1 is LGHDT and CDR2 is YNNKEL in the germline V gene (reference sequence). The CDR3 is made up of 14 amino acids. V was trimmed by 4 bases and J by 10 bases, leaving 14 bases between them. The CDR3 here is CASSLTGIGSPLHF. CDR3 DNA: TGTGCCAGCAGCCTAACAGGGATCGGGTCACCCCTCCACTTT.

The table lists this clonotype with a few counts. The gene calls are TRBV2 and TRBJ2-5; D gene ambiguous. Between the trimmed V and J ends, which lost 2 bases and 5 bases, there was a span of 3 bases. The length of the CDR3 is 11 residues. CDR1 and CDR2 from the germline V gene are SNHLY and FYNNEI. This CDR3 is CASSEMETQYF. The CDR3 nucleotides are TGTGCCAGCAGTGAAATGGAGACCCAGTACTTC.

This clonotype was found many times. The chain recombines TRBV6-5 with TRBJ1-4; D possibly corresponds to TRBD1 (6 bases). The CDR3 is made up of 15 amino acids. Trimming took off 1 base at V and 8 bases at J, with 14 bases between the two ends. Germline V lookup: CDR1 MNHEY, CDR2 SVGAGI. The CDR3 sequence: CASSYFGQGKEKLFF. The CDR3 DNA reads TGTGCCAGCAGTTACTTCGGCCAGGGGAAGGAAAAACTGTTTTTT.

This clonotype was observed a handful of times. The J gene is TRBJ2-1, the V gene TRBV15; no definite D call. Germline V gives CDR1 LNHNV, CDR2 YYDKDF (reference sequence). V was pared by 1 base and J by 6 bases, with 1 base between. This CDR3 contains 11 residues. The CDR3 DNA reads as TGTGCCACCAGCAGAGCCAATGAGCAGTTCTTC. Residues: CATSRANEQFF.

In the case of this clonotype: One end of the junction is discordant with germline, which a read error may explain. The rearrangement links TRBV7-9 to TRBJ2-2, with D perhaps matching TRBD1 (6 bases). CDR1 is SEHNR, CDR2 FQNEAQ, per germline (reference sequence). The CDR3 contains 17 residues. The CDR3 DNA reads as TGTGCCAGCAGCTTAGTGGTGGGGGCCGCGAACACCGGGGAGCCGTTTTTT. This translates into CASSLVVGAANTGEPFF.

The V call is TRBV11-2, the J call TRBJ2-7; 12 positions agree with TRBD1. Trimming at V came to 5 bases and at J to 0 bases, leaving 8 bases not matched to a gene. Looked up from germline, CDR1 is SGHAT and CDR2 is FQNNGV. CDR3 length: 17 residues. The CDR3 region is CASSLGTGGLFSYEQYF. The CDR3, as DNA: TGTGCCAGCAGCCTCGGGACAGGGGGCTTATTCTCCTACGAGCAGTACTTC.

This clonotype was recorded many times. V gene TRBV24-1 combines with J gene TRBJ2-3; no clear D gene. Looked up from germline, CDR1 is KGHDR and CDR2 is SFDVKD. The CDR3 length is 13 residues. V was pared by 4 bases and J by 6 bases, with 10 bases between. This CDR3 reads CATSEGQWDTQYF. Written as DNA, the CDR3 is TGTGCCACCAGTGAAGGTCAATGGGATACGCAGTATTTT.

This clonotype was recorded at least ten times. The chain carries TRBV7-9 and TRBJ2-3, with 8 bases fitting TRBD2. Germline V gene data show CDR1 as SEHNR and CDR2 as FQNEAQ (reference sequence). The CDR3 runs 12 residues. Trimming took 5 bases from V and 14 from J; bases not matched to a gene: 9. CDR3 sequence: CASSPSGGARYF. The DNA for the CDR3 is TGTGCCAGCAGCCCCTCCGGGGGGGCCAGGTATTTT.